The entry that follows covers one T cell receptor (beta chain) sequence. The specificity of this receptor is unknown. Base-call qualities are not available, and no considerably larger clone is one nucleotide away. The trim is 4 bases for V and 11 bases for J, with a gap of 15 bases between the germline ends. The CDR3 has 12 amino acids, counting the end cysteine and phenylalanine. Just CDR3 DNA is preserved here, 36 bases in frame from base 1. CDR1 and CDR2 are read off the germline V gene as SGHDT and YYEEEE. The sample is drawn from a study of identifying expanded T cells in peripheral blood (dated by TCRdb to between 2018 and 2021). Looking at the study overall: Technical replicates were generated by sequencing separate aliquots of the same genomic DNA pool, with four replicates compared pairwise. Points the paper makes about the study in general: The authors expected that over much longer intervals, such as months to years, biological variance in healthy repertoires might increase even further. Both the number of clones called differentially abundant and the false-positive rate were significantly reduced by the beta-binomial model across all healthy-donor time intervals. About 1.2 differentially abundant clones were flagged by the binomial model between technical replicates, whereas about 16 and 19 were flagged over roughly two weeks and four weeks, respectively. Across all healthy donors, variance in clone template counts between approximately two-week samples was found to increase significantly with total template count.

The immunoSEQ Assay, which relies on bias-controlled multiplex PCR amplification of genomic DNA, was used to profile TCRbeta CDR3 regions. In the original analysis: The absolute abundance of each unique TCRbeta CDR3 region was quantified after sequences were collapsed and filtered. Two models were used to test differential abundance: a binomial model (Fisher-equivalent) and a beta-binomial model that adds time-dependent variance fitted from healthy donors. Clones with fewer than 5 combined templates were excluded, and clones with Benjamini-Hochberg FDR below 0.01 were called differentially abundant. The form v = (b*log(k)+a)^2 was used to model beta-binomial variance as a function of total template count across the two samples. In its TCRdb copy, this immuneACCESS table keeps in-frame sequences only and misses some clones. Where compared with another copy, unresolved V genes explain less than half of these, and the others have no known cause. V, J and clone size are taken as reported in that table, and D and trimming were inferred from the DNA itself. This sample lists 110,000 or so clones; around 90% were detected once. In total, the top ten clones hold around 8.3% of the sample.

During the collection period, no immune events, such as infections, were documented for the healthy donors. Healthy-donor blood repertoires served as a training cohort to calibrate time-dependent variance in a beta-binomial model of T-cell clone differential abundance. There were ten or so healthy donors in the training cohort, of whom 3 were female and 7 were male. An age range of roughly 25 to 65 years, with an average of around 42 years, was recorded for the donors. Whole blood, obtained from a commercial supplier, was collected from each healthy donor at three time points spaced around 13 days apart. For immunosequencing, genomic DNA was extracted from whole blood that had not been sorted.

The chain links TRBV5-6 with TRBJ1-1; the D gene remains uncertain. Sequenced material: blood. The clonotype originates from a person aged 18 to 75 in good health. The CDR3 reads CASSRDLRNAFF. The DNA reads TGTGCCAGCAGCAGAGATTTGAGGAATGCTTTCTTT.